This T cell receptor beta chain was captured in a study of shared clonotypes between healthy human individuals. Germline V gene data show CDR1 as ENHRY and CDR2 as SYGVKD. V shed 10 bases and J 0 bases; nucleotides not matched to a gene: 7. CDR3 length equals 15 residues. The donors, all of them Caucasian adults, lived in Nashville, Tennessee. At deep level, the assay was performed. TCRdb keeps only in-frame clones here, not all; method: immunoSEQ multiplex PCR. In the table there are roughly 2.2 million clones, 85% to 95% of which are singletons. Study-wide results and caveats: Four donors shared 4.5% to 6.5% of their naive CD4 clonotypes. Unshared clonotypes carried lower generation probabilities than those common to all four donors.

Concerning this clone itself: What it binds is unknown.

Sequencing used naive CD4+ T cells from PBMCs. The subset: CD45RA+ positively selected. The clonotype originates from a young man in good health. Some clones in this sample may be carry-over from other donors' samples. The chain links TRBV10-3 to TRBJ2-2, with 8 positions matching TRBD1. The CDR3 loop is CATKVGQANTGELFF. CDR3 coding DNA: TGTGCCACCAAAGTGGGACAGGCGAACACCGGGGAGCTGTTTTTT.